This T cell receptor beta chain was sequenced during a study of CD8 T cells in ankylosing spondylitis. Study-level findings and limits: It appeared that ankylosing spondylitis blood was characterized by a TCR beta motif of roughly 8 highly homologous variants.

Trimming cost V 3 bases and J 8 bases, with 17 bases left between them. The V gene's germline CDR1 is SQVTM and CDR2 ANQGSEA. The CDR3 is made up of 14 amino acids. This clonotype was recorded at least ten times. As yet, its antigen is unknown. TCRdb re-analysed the 5' RACE reads in MiXCR, keeping a single row per CDR3 protein. The repertoire holds 200,000 to 250,000 distinct CDR3 sequences, with about 10% as singletons. The sequence derives from a male donor with ankylosing spondylitis or in good health (not recorded which). The sequencing sample was made of blood, either unsorted or a sorted T cell fraction (not recorded which). The chain joins TRBV29-1 to TRBJ2-1, with a tentative D call TRBD1 (6 bases). The CDR3: CSVEGGAGADEQFF. For the CDR3, the DNA is TGCAGCGTTGAGGGTGGGGCAGGGGCCGATGAGCAGTTCTTC.